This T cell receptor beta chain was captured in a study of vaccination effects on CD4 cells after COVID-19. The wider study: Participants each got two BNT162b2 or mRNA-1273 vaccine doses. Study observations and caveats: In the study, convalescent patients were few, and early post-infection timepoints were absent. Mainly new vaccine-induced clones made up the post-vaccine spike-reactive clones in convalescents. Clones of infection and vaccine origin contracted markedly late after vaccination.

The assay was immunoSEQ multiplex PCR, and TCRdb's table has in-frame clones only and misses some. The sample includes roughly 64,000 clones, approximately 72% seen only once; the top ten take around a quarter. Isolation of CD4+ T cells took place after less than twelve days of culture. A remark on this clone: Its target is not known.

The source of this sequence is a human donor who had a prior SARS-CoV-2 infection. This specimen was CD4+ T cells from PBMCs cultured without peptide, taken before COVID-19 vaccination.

CDR3 in DNA: TGTGCCAGCAGCTTAGAGGGGGCCTGGGGTACGCAGTATTTT. Amino acids: CASSLEGAWGTQYF. The chain carries TRBV11-3 and TRBJ2-3, with D perhaps matching TRBD1 (6 bases). The CDR3 length is 14 residues. Germline V CDR1 and CDR2: SGHNT, YENEEA. Trimming removed 0 bases from V and 8 bases from J, with 12 bases in between.